Listed below are T cell receptor beta chains from one sample, sequenced in a study of blood T cell repertoires in COVID-19. Profiling relied on immunoSEQ multiplex PCR, and the TCRdb table lists in-frame clones only, not all of them. The table has approximately 210,000 clones, about 95% seen once. Sequencing input: peripheral blood. These receptor sequences come from a man younger than 40 with COVID-19, enrolled during active disease. The CDR3 runs from the conserved cysteine through the conserved F or W. The D gene is left open where the match is weak. A row's size may be missing; if present it is once, few, many or a size class.

abundance	v_gene	d_gene	j_gene	CDR3nt	CDR3aa
-	TRBV21-1	-	TRBJ2-5	TGTGCCAGCAGCAATTGGGCAGGAGAGACCCAGTACTTC	CASSNWAGETQYF
-	TRBV6-5	-	TRBJ1-3	TGTGCCAGCAGCCCGGGTCCAAGAAACACCATATATTTT	CASSPGPRNTIYF
once	TRBV5-5	-	TRBJ1-3	TGTGCCAGCACCATAACAGTCTCTGGAAACACCATATATTTT	CASTITVSGNTIYF
-	TRBV5-1	-	TRBJ2-1	TGCGCCAGCAGCTTGGTGGTAGCGGTGCACAATGAGCAGTTCTTC	CASSLVVAVHNEQFF
-	TRBV4-2	TRBD2	TRBJ2-1	TGTGCCAGCAGCCAAGTCGGGGCCAGCGGGGGGAACAATGAGCAGTTCTTC	CASSQVGASGGNNEQFF
-	TRBV5-4	-	TRBJ1-2	TGTGCCAGCAGCTTGGCGGAGCCTATTTATGGCTACACCTTC	CASSLAEPIYGYTF
-	TRBV6-5	-	TRBJ1-1	TGTGCCAGCACGGTCGAACTGAACACTGAAGCTTTCTTT	CASTVELNTEAFF
few	TRBV21-1	-	TRBJ1-3	TGTGCCAGCAGTACAGGGGATAGTACTGGAAACACCATATATTTT	CASSTGDSTGNTIYF
-	TRBV11-2	-	TRBJ1-6	TGTGCCAGCAGCCCTCCGGACAGTTCACCCCTCCACTTT	CASSPPDSSPLHF
-	TRBV6-5	TRBD2	TRBJ2-1	TGTGCCAGCGAGAGCGGGGGAGGGGGGTACAATGAGCAGTTCTTC	CASESGGGGYNEQFF
few	TRBV27	-	TRBJ1-1	TGTGCCAGCAGTTTTGGACTGGGTGGCGGTGAAGCTTTCTTT	CASSFGLGGGEAFF
-	TRBV9	-	TRBJ1-6	TGTGCCAGCAGCCCCCGAGAGCTTACAGGCTATAATTCACCCCTCCACTTT	CASSPRELTGYNSPLHF
-	TRBV7-3	TRBD1	TRBJ2-5	TGTGCCAGCAGCTTACAACCGGGACAGGGACAGACCCAGTACTTC	CASSLQPGQGQTQYF
-	TRBV6-5	TRBD1	TRBJ2-1	TGTGCCAGCAGGACAGGGTACAATGAGCAGTTCTTC	CASRTGYNEQFF
-	TRBV24-1	-	TRBJ1-1	TGTGCCACCAGTGATCGACAGGTCCCGAACACTGAAGCTTTCTTT	CATSDRQVPNTEAFF
-	TRBV6-1	-	TRBJ2-7	TGTGCCAGCACCACGACTGGCGGGGGCCTTCGCGAGCAGTACTTC	CASTTTGGGLREQYF
-	TRBV5-4	-	TRBJ1-1	TGTGCCAGCAGCTCTCGACAGGACGCTGAAGCTTTCTTT	CASSSRQDAEAFF
-	TRBV7-9	-	TRBJ1-1	TGTGCCAGCAGCTTAGCGGGCTTGAACACTGAAGCTTTCTTT	CASSLAGLNTEAFF
-	TRBV6-6	TRBD1	TRBJ1-2	TGTGCCAGCAGCAGGACAGGGAACTATGGCTACACCTTC	CASSRTGNYGYTF
-	TRBV7-3	TRBD2	TRBJ2-1	TGTGCCAGCAGCTTAAGGGGACTAGCGGGGAGGAATGAGCAGTTCTTC	CASSLRGLAGRNEQFF
-	TRBV7-7	-	TRBJ2-5	TGTGCCAGCAGCTTAGGGCAGTTGGAAGAGACCCAGTACTTC	CASSLGQLEETQYF
-	TRBV30	TRBD2	TRBJ2-3	TGTGCCTGGAGTAAGAGTGCGGGGGTGGATACGCAGTATTTT	CAWSKSAGVDTQYF
-	TRBV25-1	-	TRBJ1-2	TGTGCCAGCAGTGAATCTCGGGGGGCGAAGTCCTATGGCTACACCTTC	CASSESRGAKSYGYTF
once	TRBV9	TRBD1	TRBJ2-5	TGTGCCAGCAGCATCCGGACAGGGGAGGGAGAGACCCAGTACTTC	CASSIRTGEGETQYF
-	TRBV4-2	TRBD1	TRBJ1-1	TGTGCCAGCAGCCAAGGACTGACAGGGGGCACTGAAGCTTTCTTT	CASSQGLTGGTEAFF
-	TRBV3-1/TRBV3-2	-	TRBJ2-5	TGTGCCAGCAGCCAAGTAGGGCAGGGGGAGACCCAGTACTTC	CASSQVGQGETQYF
once	TRBV19	-	TRBJ1-1	TGTGCCAGTAGTTCCTGGGTGAGGGCTGAAGCTTTCTTT	CASSSWVRAEAFF
-	TRBV5-1	TRBD2	TRBJ2-1	TGCGCCAGCAGCTTGTCTAGCGGGGGGGCCGGGGAGCAGTTCTTC	CASSLSSGGAGEQFF
-	TRBV30	-	TRBJ2-6	TGTGCCTGGATTAGGACTGAACTGGCTGGGGCCAACGTCCTGACTTTC	CAWIRTELAGANVLTF
-	TRBV10-3	-	TRBJ1-1	TGTGCCATCTCACAAGGATCGGGAACTGAAGCTTTCTTT	CAISQGSGTEAFF
-	TRBV12-3/TRBV12-4	-	TRBJ2-2	TGTGCCAGCAAACAGGCCGGGGAGCTGTTTTTT	CASKQAGELFF
-	TRBV19	TRBD1	TRBJ1-2	TGTGCCAGTAGTATCGAGGGACAGAGAACCACTAACTATGGCTACACCTTC	CASSIEGQRTTNYGYTF
-	TRBV11-2	-	TRBJ2-7	TGTGCCAGCAGCTTAGAGCGGGGGCCCTACGAGCAGTACTTC	CASSLERGPYEQYF
-	TRBV7-9	-	TRBJ2-2	TGTGCCAGCAGCCATCCCGAACGGGTCATCACCGGGGAGCTGTTTTTT	CASSHPERVITGELFF
few	TRBV10-2	TRBD1	TRBJ1-1	TGCGCCAGCAGTGGTCACAGGGGGGGAGGGAACACTGAAGCTTTCTTT	CASSGHRGGGNTEAFF
-	TRBV14	-	TRBJ2-1	TGTGCCAGCAGCCAAGATGGCAGCCTACGATGGGGGGACAATGAGCAGTTCTTC	CASSQDGSLRWGDNEQFF
-	TRBV15	-	TRBJ2-2	TGTGCCACCAGCAGAGTGGGGGCCGCGAACACCGGGGAGCTGTTTTTT	CATSRVGAANTGELFF
-	TRBV12-5	TRBD2	TRBJ2-2	TGTGCTAGTGGTTCGAACTTGGGAGGGCAGGGCACCGGGGAGCTGTTTTTT	CASGSNLGGQGTGELFF
-	TRBV5-6	-	TRBJ1-6	TGTGCCAGCAGCTTTGTGTCAGGGGAGAATTCACCCCTCCACTTT	CASSFVSGENSPLHF
-	TRBV6-5	TRBD1	TRBJ1-2	TGTGCCAGCTCCCGGGACAGGGATAACTATGGCTACACCTTC	CASSRDRDNYGYTF
-	TRBV19	-	TRBJ1-2	TGTGCCAGTAGTATCCCCAGCTATGGCTACACCTTC	CASSIPSYGYTF
-	TRBV5-1	TRBD1	TRBJ1-6	TGCGCCAGCAGTTTTGGGACAGAGAGCTCCTATAATTCACCCCTCCACTTT	CASSFGTESSYNSPLHF
-	TRBV19	-	TRBJ2-7	TGTGCCAGTAGCCATCGGTACGAGCAGTACTTC	CASSHRYEQYF
-	TRBV5-4	TRBD2	TRBJ2-3	TGTGCCAGCAGCTTCAGCGGGGGTAACACAGATACGCAGTATTTT	CASSFSGGNTDTQYF
-	TRBV2	-	TRBJ1-1	TGTGCCAGCAGTGAAGCCGGGAACACTGAAGCTTTCTTT	CASSEAGNTEAFF
once	TRBV7-2	TRBD1	TRBJ1-1	TGTGCCAGCAGCTTCCCGGGACAGGGGGTTGCTTTCTTT	CASSFPGQGVAFF
-	TRBV30	TRBD1	TRBJ1-2	TGTGCCTTTGGGTGGGGACAGGATGGCTACACCTTC	CAFGWGQDGYTF
-	TRBV28	-	TRBJ1-1	TGTGCCAGCAGTCTCAACAGGGAGACGAAAGCTTTCTTT	CASSLNRETKAFF
-	TRBV7-3	-	TRBJ2-4	TGTGCCAGCAGCTTAATGGCAGTGGGGCTTGTTGACATTCAGTACTTC	CASSLMAVGLVDIQYF
-	TRBV2	-	TRBJ2-2	TGTGCCAGCAGTGAACAGGGTATAGTGGCCGGGGAGCTGTTTTTT	CASSEQGIVAGELFF
-	TRBV9	-	TRBJ1-2	TGTGCCAGCAGCGTAGATAGGGGCCCGAACTATGGCTACACCTTC	CASSVDRGPNYGYTF
-	TRBV10-3	-	TRBJ1-1	TGTGCCATCAGTGGCGGGAGGAACACTGAAGCTTTCTTT	CAISGGRNTEAFF
-	TRBV10-2	-	TRBJ2-5	TGCGCCAGGGTACAGGGGGGGCAAGAGACCCAGTACTTC	CARVQGGQETQYF
-	TRBV6-5	-	TRBJ2-7	TGTGCCACCAATAATAGAAAAGCCTACGAGCAGTACTTC	CATNNRKAYEQYF
-	TRBV27	TRBD1	TRBJ2-3	TGTGCCAGCAGGGGACAGCCCAGAGATACGCAGTATTTT	CASRGQPRDTQYF
-	TRBV3-1/TRBV3-2	-	TRBJ1-6	TGTGCCAGCAGCCCCTCGGGGCAGGGGAATTCACCCCTCCACTTT	CASSPSGQGNSPLHF
-	TRBV9	TRBD1	TRBJ2-7	TGTGCCAGCAGCCGGGACAGGGGGCTATACGAGCAGTACTTC	CASSRDRGLYEQYF
once	TRBV5-1	-	TRBJ1-1	TGCGCCAGCAGCCGAGCCTCAGGCATGAACACTGAAGCTTTCTTT	CASSRASGMNTEAFF
-	TRBV5-1	TRBD2	TRBJ2-7	TGCGCCAGCAGCTTGGACGGGGGGTCAGGGATCTACGAGCAGTACTTC	CASSLDGGSGIYEQYF
-	TRBV5-4	-	TRBJ2-3	TGTGCCAGCAGCTTGGGGGGCTCCGGCACAGATACGCAGTATTTT	CASSLGGSGTDTQYF